This T cell receptor beta chain was recorded in a study of blood T cells in healthy people across ages. A J-beta primer mix and a sample-barcoded 5' primer were used in a second PCR of about 7 to 12 cycles. From the 5' RACE reads, TCRdb called clonotypes with MiXCR, one entry per CDR3 protein. The data contain 550,000 to 650,000 distinct CDR3 sequences, about 29% of them seen just once; the ten biggest clones take up approximately 3.6%. This CDR3 has 12 residues. Trimming shortened V by 4 bases and J by 6 bases, and 7 bases separated the two germline ends. The germline gives CDR1 SGHDT, CDR2 YYEEEE. This sample was shared with a second study, whose subject was T cells of mothers and their children.

Sequencing input: blood. The TCR comes from a boy aged 2-15 years in good health. This chain connects TRBV5-6 to TRBJ1-4; D may be TRBD1 (5 bases). DNA for the CDR3: TGTGCCAGCAGCGACAGATATGAAAAACTGTTTTTT. Its translation: CASSDRYEKLFF.